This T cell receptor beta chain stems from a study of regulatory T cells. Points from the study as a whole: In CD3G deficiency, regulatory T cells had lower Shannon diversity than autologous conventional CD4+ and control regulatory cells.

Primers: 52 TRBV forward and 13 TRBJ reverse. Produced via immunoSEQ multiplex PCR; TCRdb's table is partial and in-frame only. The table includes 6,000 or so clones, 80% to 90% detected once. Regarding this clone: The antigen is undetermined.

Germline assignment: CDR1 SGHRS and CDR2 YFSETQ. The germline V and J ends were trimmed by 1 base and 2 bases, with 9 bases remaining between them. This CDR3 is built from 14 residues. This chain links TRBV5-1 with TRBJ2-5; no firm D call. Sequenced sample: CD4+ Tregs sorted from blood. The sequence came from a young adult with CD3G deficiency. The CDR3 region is CASSLMGGQETQYF. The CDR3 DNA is TGCGCCAGCAGCTTGATGGGCGGACAAGAGACCCAGTACTTC.